This entry lists 6 T cell receptor beta chains sequenced from one sample in a study of chemoradiotherapy in HPV16-positive cancers (dated by TCRdb to the early 2020s). Library preparation employed the immunoSEQ multiplex PCR assay. Entries here come from immuneACCESS through TCRdb and include only in-frame sequences with V and J called. Some clones fail to appear in such tables; in the studies checked, an unresolved V gene covers under half of the shortfall, and the cause of the remainder is unknown. This sample gives 20,000 to 25,000 clones in total; about 90% of them show up just once. The ten largest clones add up to approximately 5.8% of the sample. This specimen consisted of blood, obtained from a patient who underwent chemoradiotherapy. The receptors derive from a human donor with HPV-associated anogenital cancer.

This clone was observed a single time. This sequence joins TRBV2 and TRBJ2-3, with 15 nucleotides matching TRBD2. CDR3 length: 18 residues. V lost 6 bases to trimming and J lost 2 bases; unmatched junction nucleotides: 9. Germline CDR1 reads SNHLY; CDR2 reads FYNNEI. This CDR3 reads CASRHGLAGGLITDTQYF. The CDR3 nucleotides are TGTGCCAGCAGGCACGGACTAGCGGGGGGGCTTATCACAGATACGCAGTATTTT.

This clone was observed a few times. The chain combines TRBV7-9 with TRBJ2-3; TRBD2 might be the D (6 bases). The CDR3 is 15 residues long. Trimming removed 3 bases at V and 2 bases at J, with 12 bases between. Per the germline V gene, CDR1 is SEHNR and CDR2 is FQNEAQ (reference sequence). Written as DNA, the CDR3 is TGTGCCAGCAGCTTGGTGGGGGGAGACACAGATACGCAGTATTTT. Translating gives CASSLVGGDTDTQYF.

The V call is TRBV11-2, the J call TRBJ2-4; D perhaps matches TRBD1 (7 bases). The germline V gene has CDR1 SGHAT and CDR2 FQNNGV. The CDR3 spans 19 residues. V was pared by 5 bases and J by 0 bases, with 23 bases between. In DNA form, the CDR3 reads TGTGCCAGCAGCCATACTCAGCAGGGGGGTCTGGGAGCCAAAAACATTCAGTACTTC. Translating gives CASSHTQQGGLGAKNIQYF.

The chain employs TRBV6-5 and TRBJ1-5; tentatively, D is TRBD1 (6 bases). The V and J ends lost 5 bases and 3 bases respectively, with 11 bases between them. The CDR3 runs to 14 residues. Germline loops: CDR1 MNHEY, CDR2 SVGAGI. Written as DNA, the CDR3 is TGTGCCAGCAGTCCCGGGGGCGTCAATCAGCCCCAGCATTTT. Translated: CASSPGGVNQPQHF.

J is TRBJ1-2 and V is TRBV15; D gene unclear. The CDR3 has 11 amino acids. Germline values: CDR1 LNHNV, CDR2 YYDKDF (reference sequence). The V and J ends lost 1 base and 9 bases respectively, with 6 bases between them. The CDR3 DNA reads TGTGCCACCAGCAGAGTGGCGCGCTACACCTTC. Its translation: CATSRVARYTF.

The chain combines TRBV6-1 with TRBJ1-4, with no clear D. From germline, CDR1 is MNHNS and CDR2 SASEGT. Trimming removed 2 bases at V and 8 bases at J, with 6 bases between. The CDR3 totals 12 residues. This CDR3 is CASSEFREKLFF. In DNA, the CDR3 is TGTGCCAGCAGTGAATTTCGGGAAAAACTGTTTTTT.